The clone carrying this TCR beta chain was seen once. What it binds is unknown. This sample is part of a study of PD-1 blockade in classical Hodgkin lymphoma. Study details: The patients were dosed with nivolumab 3 mg/kg, infused intravenously every 2 weeks. Study-wide findings and caveats: Similar baseline diversity was found in complete responders and newly diagnosed patients. Newly diagnosed patients had baseline TCR diversity that was reportedly lower than that of healthy donors.

The V gene end was trimmed by 4 bases and the J gene end by 4 bases; junction bases not matched to a gene: 3. This CDR3 comprises 15 residues. Germline V gene lookup returns CDR1 SGHRS and CDR2 YFSETQ. With no exception, relapse followed autologous stem cell transplantation in all patients, and brentuximab vedotin exposure varied. The table came from immunoSEQ multiplex PCR; TCRdb's copy has only in-frame clones and leaves some out. The sample includes 40,000 to 45,000 clones, around four fifths of them seen just once. The receptor comes from a human donor with classical Hodgkin lymphoma. The sample consisted of peripheral blood mononuclear cells (PBMCs), taken at baseline. This chain links TRBV5-1 with TRBJ2-2, with TRBD1 matching over 11 bases. CDR3 nucleotides: TGCGCCAGCAGCCCCGGGACAGGGGGCACCGGGGAGCTGTTTTTT. Its protein is CASSPGTGGTGELFF. Filled out from reference TRBV5-1 and TRBJ2-2, the complete variable domain reads KAGVTQTPRYLIKTRGQQVTLSCSPISGHRSVSWYQQTPGQGLQFLFEYFSETQRNKGNFPGRFSGRQFSNSRSEMNVSTLELGDSALYLCASSPGTGGTGELFFGEGSRLTVL.